The 4 T cell receptor beta chains listed next were all sequenced from one sample in a study of cytomegalovirus exposure and HLA in healthy donors. Use of 60 Vbeta and 13 Jbeta primers characterized the PCR. The method was immunoSEQ multiplex PCR; TCRdb's version includes in-frame clones alone and lacks a portion of them. The table gives 96,000 or so clones; the top ten clones make up around 3.4% of it. Sequenced material: PBMCs. These receptors all come from a woman in her twenties or thirties in good health and CMV-seronegative.

The V gene is TRBV5-1, the J gene TRBJ2-7; D possibly corresponds to TRBD1 (6 bases). Trimming took 0 bases from V and 9 from J, leaving 16 bases between them. The germline gives CDR1 SGHRS, CDR2 YFSETQ. The CDR3 covers 14 residues. The CDR3: CASSLETTGTVQYF. CDR3 in DNA: TGCGCCAGCAGCTTGGAAACAACAGGGACCGTGCAGTACTTC.

This rearrangement joins TRBV30 to TRBJ2-5; tentatively, D is TRBD1 (6 bases). This CDR3 contains 13 residues. Germline CDR1 and CDR2: GTSNPN and SVGIG (reference sequence). Deletions cut 3 bases from V and 1 base from J, with 9 bases between. CDR3 sequence (DNA): TGTGCCTGGAGAGTCAGGGGCCAAGAGACCCAGTACTTC. Translation gives CAWRVRGQETQYF.

The chain joins TRBV4-1 to TRBJ2-7; D is perhaps TRBD1 (5 bases). This CDR3 has 11 amino acids. Trimming cost V 5 bases and J 5 bases, with 7 bases left between them. Germline CDR1 reads MGHRA; CDR2 reads YSYEKL. CDR3 sequence: CASSRGDEQYF. The CDR3 DNA follows: TGCGCCAGCAGCAGGGGCGACGAGCAGTACTTC.

The chain recombines TRBV7-9 with TRBJ1-1; D unresolved. The CDR3 is made up of 15 amino acids. Germline V gene lookup returns CDR1 SEHNR and CDR2 FQNEAQ (reference sequence). V lost 2 bases and J lost 1, with 11 bases in between. The CDR3 DNA sequence: TGTGCCAGCAGCTTAACCCAGGTTGGGAACACTGAAGCTTTCTTT. Translation gives CASSLTQVGNTEAFF.